One and the same sample provided the 6 T cell receptor beta chains below, sequenced in a study of cytomegalovirus exposure and HLA in healthy donors. The PCR had 60 Vbeta and 13 Jbeta primers. Generated by immunoSEQ multiplex PCR, the TCRdb table keeps only in-frame clones and is missing some. The sample holds 210,000 or so clones, just under 85% seen once. The specimen sequenced was PBMCs. Receptors were obtained from a woman in her thirties or forties in good health and CMV-seronegative.

V usage is TRBV5-5 and J usage is TRBJ1-6; TRBD1 agrees at 11 bases. The CDR3 consists of 14 residues. V lost 4 bases to trimming and J lost 13 bases; unmatched junction nucleotides: 7. Germline values: CDR1 SGHKS, CDR2 YYEKEE (reference sequence). CDR3 DNA: TGTGCCAGCAGCCGGGGACAGGGGGTTCCGCCCCTCCACTTT. Its translation: CASSRGQGVPPLHF.

The V gene is TRBV6-5, the J gene TRBJ1-1; D may be TRBD1 (6 bases). V gave up 6 bases and J gave up 11 bases, with 16 bases separating them. CDR1 is MNHEY, CDR2 SVGAGI, per germline. The CDR3 totals 12 residues. CDR3 nucleotide sequence: TGTGCCAGCAGCGCGGGGGCCCTGGAGGCTTTCTTT. Protein product: CASSAGALEAFF.

V usage is TRBV7-2 and J usage is TRBJ2-7, with D tentatively TRBD2 (7 bases). CDR1 is SGHTA, CDR2 FQGNSA, per germline. This CDR3 region has 13 residues. Trimming cost V 7 bases and J 3 bases, with 13 bases left between them. Written as DNA, the CDR3 is TGTGCCAGCACCGGGGGGCCCCTCTACGAGCAGTACTTC. The encoded protein is CASTGGPLYEQYF. The variable domain in full, with the rest retrieved from reference TRBV7-2 and TRBJ2-7, is GAGVSQSPSNKVTEKGKDVELRCDPISGHTALYWYRQSLGQGLEFLIYFQGNSAPDKSGLPSDRFSAERTGGSVSTLTIQRTQQEDSAVYLCASTGGPLYEQYFGPGTRLTVT.

The chain couples TRBV7-9 to TRBJ2-7, with 7 bases that match TRBD2. CDR3 length: 12 amino acids. CDR1 and CDR2 (germline): SEHNR, FQNEAQ (reference sequence). V was clipped by 6 bases and J by 5 bases; unmatched bases: 4. CDR3 coding DNA: TGTGCCAGCAGTCTCACTAGCGACGAGCAGTACTTC. As protein: CASSLTSDEQYF. The whole variable domain, remainder taken from reference TRBV7-9 and TRBJ2-7, is DTGVSQNPRHKITKRGQNVTFRCDPISEHNRLYWYRQTLGQGPEFLTYFQNEAQLEKSRLLSDRFSAERPKGSFSTLEIQRTEQGDSAMYLCASSLTSDEQYFGPGTRLTVT.

The J gene is TRBJ2-3, the V gene TRBV5-8, with D unclear. V gave up 0 bases and J gave up 2 bases, with 4 bases separating them. The CDR3 is 13 residues long. Germline loops: CDR1 SGHTS, CDR2 YDEGEE. The CDR3 DNA reads as TGTGCCAGCAGCTTGGTCCTCACAGATACGCAGTATTTT. It translates to CASSLVLTDTQYF.

This clone was counted a few times. The chain couples TRBV2 to TRBJ1-2; D not certain. Germline CDR1 is SNHLY and CDR2 is FYNNEI. This CDR3 comprises 13 residues. V was cut by 4 bases and J by 5 bases, with 11 bases left in between. This CDR3 reads CASSALGIYGYTF. CDR3 in DNA: TGTGCCAGCAGTGCCCTGGGCATTTATGGCTACACCTTC.